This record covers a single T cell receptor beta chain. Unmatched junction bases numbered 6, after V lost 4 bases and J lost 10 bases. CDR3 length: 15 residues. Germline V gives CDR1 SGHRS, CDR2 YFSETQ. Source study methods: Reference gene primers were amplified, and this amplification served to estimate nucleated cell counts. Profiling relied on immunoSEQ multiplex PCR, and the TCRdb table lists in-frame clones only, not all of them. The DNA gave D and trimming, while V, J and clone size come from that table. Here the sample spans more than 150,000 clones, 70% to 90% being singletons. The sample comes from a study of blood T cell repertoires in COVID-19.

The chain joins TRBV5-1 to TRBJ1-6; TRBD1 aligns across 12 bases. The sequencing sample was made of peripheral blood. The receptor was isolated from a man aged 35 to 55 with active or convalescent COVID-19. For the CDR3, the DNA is TGCGCCAGCAGCGCCGGGACAGGGGGCGAGTCACCCCTCCACTTT. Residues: CASSAGTGGESPLHF.